The 10 T cell receptor beta chains below come from one sample, sequenced in a study of OX40 agonist ivuxolimab in advanced cancers. Assay used: immunoSEQ multiplex PCR; TCRdb lists only in-frame clones, some missing. Of 12,000 or so clones listed, about 86% are singletons. The sample in question was CD4+ or CD8+ T cells sorted from blood, obtained in a trial of the OX40 agonist ivuxolimab. These receptors all stem from an adult with an advanced solid tumor such as melanoma, head and neck, liver or kidney cancer.

The rearrangement uses TRBV29-1 and TRBJ1-1; no clear D gene. V lost 7 bases to trimming and J lost 1 base, with 7 bases between them. CDR1 is SQVTM and CDR2 is ANQGSEA in the germline V gene. CDR3 length: 11 amino acids. CDR3 sequence: CSGGRNTEAFF. CDR3 in DNA: TGCAGCGGCGGCAGGAACACTGAAGCTTTCTTT. The variable domain in full, completed from reference TRBV29-1 and TRBJ1-1, reads SAVISQKPSRDICQRGTSLTIQCQVDSQVTMMFWYRQQPGQSLTLIATANQGSEATYESGFVIDKFPISRPNLTFSTLTVSNMSPEDSSIYLCSGGRNTEAFFGQGTRLTVV.

The chain uses TRBV9 and TRBJ2-2, with D possibly matching TRBD2 (6 bases). CDR3 length: 14 amino acids. With 4 bases removed from V and 5 bases from J, the gap between germline ends came to 12 bases. The germline V gene has CDR1 SGDLS and CDR2 YYNGEE. CDR3 sequence (DNA): TGTGCCAGCAGCCCTGACGGGGGAACCGGGGAGCTGTTTTTT. Translating gives CASSPDGGTGELFF.

This clone has a single count. The chain has TRBV7-7 and TRBJ2-7, with D hard to call. Per germline, CDR1 SSHAT and CDR2 FNYEAQ (reference sequence). V was trimmed by 1 base and J by 5 bases, leaving 9 bases between them. The CDR3 has 13 amino acids. The CDR3 loop is CASSLGILDEQYF. CDR3 nucleotides: TGTGCCAGCAGCTTAGGGATTCTGGACGAGCAGTACTTC.

The chain employs TRBV4-3 and TRBJ2-6; 9 positions agree with TRBD2. Per germline, CDR1 LGHNA and CDR2 YSLEER. The CDR3 contains 17 residues. Trimming cost V 0 bases and J 2 bases; bases outside gene matches: 2. As DNA, the CDR3 is TGCGCCAGCAGCCAAGATGTAGCGGGGGCTGGGGCCAACGTCCTGACTTTC. Translating it yields CASSQDVAGAGANVLTF.

The rearrangement links TRBV6-5 to TRBJ2-1, with 8 bases fitting TRBD2. J gave up 9 bases and V 6 bases, and 7 bases lay outside the gene matches. Germline values: CDR1 MNHEY, CDR2 SVGAGI. CDR3 length equals 13 residues. For the CDR3, the DNA is TGTGCCAGCAGAGGGACTAGTCTCCCTGAGCAGTTCTTC. As protein: CASRGTSLPEQFF.

The chain couples TRBV29-1 to TRBJ2-1; 8 bases match TRBD2. Losses at the gene ends were 4 bases for V and 4 bases for J; bases not matched to a gene: 6. The CDR3 is made up of 14 amino acids. Germline-derived CDR1 and CDR2 are SQVTM and ANQGSEA. In DNA, the CDR3 is TGCAGCGTTGTGGGACTAGACCAGTACAATGAGCAGTTCTTC. Translating it yields CSVVGLDQYNEQFF.

The chain joins TRBV7-2 to TRBJ2-3, with TRBD2 matching over 7 bases. Unmatched junction bases numbered 9, after V lost 0 bases and J lost 3 bases. Germline V gene sequence: CDR1 SGHTA, CDR2 FQGNSA. This CDR3 contains 17 residues. The CDR3 sequence is CASSLALADPGTDTQYF. The CDR3 DNA reads as TGTGCCAGCAGCTTAGCTCTAGCGGACCCGGGGACAGATACGCAGTATTTT.

The chain carries TRBV27 and TRBJ1-5; D not resolved. Germline V CDR1 and CDR2: MNHEY, SMNVEV (reference sequence). Between the trimmed V and J ends, which lost 8 bases and 0 bases, there was a span of 23 bases. The CDR3 length is 18 residues. CDR3 sequence (DNA): TGTGCCAGCGAGACGGGTGGTAAAGGCAGCTTTAGCAATCAGCCCCAGCATTTT. It encodes CASETGGKGSFSNQPQHF.

CDR3 DNA: TGTGCCAGCTCACCAAACACAGGGAGGAATGAGCAGTTCTTC. Residues: CASSPNTGRNEQFF. This rearrangement joins TRBV18 to TRBJ2-1, with D possibly being TRBD1 or TRBD2 (6 bases each). The length of the CDR3 is 14 residues. Germline loops: CDR1 KGHSH, CDR2 LQKENI. The V gene lost 2 bases and the J gene lost 7 bases, with 12 bases spanning the gap. Combining the CDR3 with reference TRBV18 and TRBJ2-1 gives the whole variable domain NAGVMQNPRHLVRRRGQEARLRCSPMKGHSHVYWYRQLPEEGLKFMVYLQKENIIDESGMPKERFSAEFPKEGPSILRIQQVVRGDSAAYFCASSPNTGRNEQFFGPGTRLTVL.

The rearrangement joins TRBV7-2 to TRBJ2-7; D might be TRBD1 (5 bases). Germline loops: CDR1 SGHTA, CDR2 FQGNSA. This CDR3 region has 14 residues. Trimming pared 3 bases from V and 3 bases from J, leaving 12 bases between. Here the CDR3 DNA reads TGTGCCAGCAGCTTCGTTGACAGTTTCTACGAGCAGTACTTC. Translating gives CASSFVDSFYEQYF.